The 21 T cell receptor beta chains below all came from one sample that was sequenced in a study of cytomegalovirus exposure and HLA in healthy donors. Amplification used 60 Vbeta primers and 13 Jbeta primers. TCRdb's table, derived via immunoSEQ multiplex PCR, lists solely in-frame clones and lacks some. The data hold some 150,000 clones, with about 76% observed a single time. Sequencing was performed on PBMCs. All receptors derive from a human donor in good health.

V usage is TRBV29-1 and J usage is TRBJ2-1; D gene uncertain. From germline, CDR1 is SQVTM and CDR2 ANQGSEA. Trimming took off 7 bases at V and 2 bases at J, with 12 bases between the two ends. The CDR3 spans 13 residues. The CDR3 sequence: CSGTTHTYNEQFF. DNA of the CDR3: TGCAGCGGCACGACTCACACCTACAATGAGCAGTTCTTC.

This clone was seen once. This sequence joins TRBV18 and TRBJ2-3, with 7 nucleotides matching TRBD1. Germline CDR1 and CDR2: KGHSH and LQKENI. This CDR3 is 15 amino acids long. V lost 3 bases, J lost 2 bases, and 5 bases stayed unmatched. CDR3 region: CASSPTGIYTDTQYF. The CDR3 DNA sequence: TGTGCCAGCTCACCGACAGGGATCTACACAGATACGCAGTATTTT. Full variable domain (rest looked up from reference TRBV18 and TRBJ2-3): NAGVMQNPRHLVRRRGQEARLRCSPMKGHSHVYWYRQLPEEGLKFMVYLQKENIIDESGMPKERFSAEFPKEGPSILRIQQVVRGDSAAYFCASSPTGIYTDTQYFGPGTRLTVL.

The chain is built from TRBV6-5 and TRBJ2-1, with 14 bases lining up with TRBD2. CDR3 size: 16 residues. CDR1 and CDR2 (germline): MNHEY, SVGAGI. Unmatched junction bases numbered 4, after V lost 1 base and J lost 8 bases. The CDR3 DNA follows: TGTGCCAGCAGTTACTGGGGGACTAGCGGGAGCTATGAGCAGTTCTTC. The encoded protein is CASSYWGTSGSYEQFF.

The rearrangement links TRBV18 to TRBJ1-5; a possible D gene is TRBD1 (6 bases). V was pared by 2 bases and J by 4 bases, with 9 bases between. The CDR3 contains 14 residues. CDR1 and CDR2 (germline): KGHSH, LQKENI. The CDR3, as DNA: TGTGCCAGCTCACCATCCAGGGGTAATCAGCCCCAGCATTTT. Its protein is CASSPSRGNQPQHF.

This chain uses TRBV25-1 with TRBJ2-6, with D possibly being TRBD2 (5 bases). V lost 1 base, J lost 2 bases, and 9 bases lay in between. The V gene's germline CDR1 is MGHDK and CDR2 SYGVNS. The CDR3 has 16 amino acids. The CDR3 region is CASSEFNGAGANVLTF. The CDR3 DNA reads TGTGCCAGCAGTGAATTTAACGGGGCTGGGGCCAACGTCCTGACTTTC.

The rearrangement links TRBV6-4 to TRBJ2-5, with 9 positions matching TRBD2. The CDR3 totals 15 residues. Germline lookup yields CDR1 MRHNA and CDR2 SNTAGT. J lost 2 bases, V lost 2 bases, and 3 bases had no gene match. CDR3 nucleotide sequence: TGTGCCAGCAGTGACAGGGCGGGGGGGCAAGAGACCCAGTACTTC. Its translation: CASSDRAGGQETQYF.

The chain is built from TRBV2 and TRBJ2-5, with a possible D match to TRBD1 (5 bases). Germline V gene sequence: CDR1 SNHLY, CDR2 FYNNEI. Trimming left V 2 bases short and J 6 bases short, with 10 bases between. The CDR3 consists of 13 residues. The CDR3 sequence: CASSERGPQTQYF. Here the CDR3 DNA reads TGTGCCAGCAGTGAAAGGGGCCCCCAGACCCAGTACTTC.

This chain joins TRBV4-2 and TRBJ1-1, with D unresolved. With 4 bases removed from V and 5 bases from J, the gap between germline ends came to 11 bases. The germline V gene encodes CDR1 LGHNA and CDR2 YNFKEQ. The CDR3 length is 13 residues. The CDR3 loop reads CASSRAGWTEAFF. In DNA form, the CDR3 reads TGTGCCAGCAGCCGAGCGGGGTGGACTGAAGCTTTCTTT.

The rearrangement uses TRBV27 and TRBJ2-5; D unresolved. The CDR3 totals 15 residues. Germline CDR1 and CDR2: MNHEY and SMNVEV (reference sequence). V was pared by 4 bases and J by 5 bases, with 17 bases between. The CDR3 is CASSSAVTPRETQYF. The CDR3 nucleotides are TGTGCCAGCAGTTCCGCGGTCACCCCACGGGAGACCCAGTACTTC.

The CDR3 nucleotides read TGTGCCAGCAGCTTAGGCGGGACCCAGTACTTC. This codes for CASSLGGTQYF. The chain couples TRBV7-2 to TRBJ2-5; D is ambiguous. The CDR3 loop spans 11 amino acids. Germline V gene data show CDR1 as SGHTA and CDR2 as FQGNSA. Trimming pared 1 base from V and 7 bases from J, leaving 4 bases between.

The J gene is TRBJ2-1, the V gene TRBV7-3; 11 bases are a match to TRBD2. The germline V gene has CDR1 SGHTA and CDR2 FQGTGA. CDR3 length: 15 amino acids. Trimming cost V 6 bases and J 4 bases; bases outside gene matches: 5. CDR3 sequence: CASRTTSGSYNEQFF. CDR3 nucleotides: TGTGCCAGCAGGACCACTAGCGGGAGTTACAATGAGCAGTTCTTC.

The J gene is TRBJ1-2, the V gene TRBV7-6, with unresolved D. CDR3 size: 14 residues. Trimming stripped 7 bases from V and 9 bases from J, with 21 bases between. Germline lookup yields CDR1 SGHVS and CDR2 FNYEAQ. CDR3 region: CASITRAGLSCYTF. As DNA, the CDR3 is TGTGCCAGCATCACGAGGGCTGGGTTAAGTTGCTACACCTTC. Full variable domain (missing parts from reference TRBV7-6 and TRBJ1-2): GAGVSQSPRYKVTKRGQDVALRCDPISGHVSLYWYRQALGQGPEFLTYFNYEAQQDKSGLPNDRFSAERPEGSISTLTIQRTEQRDSAMYRCASITRAGLSCYTFGSGTRLTVV.

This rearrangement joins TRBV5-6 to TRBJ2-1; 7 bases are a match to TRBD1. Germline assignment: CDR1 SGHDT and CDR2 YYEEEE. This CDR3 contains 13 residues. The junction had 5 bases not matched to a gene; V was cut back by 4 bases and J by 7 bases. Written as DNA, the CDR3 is TGTGCCAGCAGCCCGACAGGGCGGAATGAGCAGTTCTTC. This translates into CASSPTGRNEQFF.

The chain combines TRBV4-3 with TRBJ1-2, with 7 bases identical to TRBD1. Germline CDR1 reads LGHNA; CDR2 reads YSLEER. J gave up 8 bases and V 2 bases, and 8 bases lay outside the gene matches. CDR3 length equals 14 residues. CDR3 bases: TGCGCCAGCAGCCAACCGAGACAGGGCGGCGGCTACACCTTC. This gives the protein CASSQPRQGGGYTF.

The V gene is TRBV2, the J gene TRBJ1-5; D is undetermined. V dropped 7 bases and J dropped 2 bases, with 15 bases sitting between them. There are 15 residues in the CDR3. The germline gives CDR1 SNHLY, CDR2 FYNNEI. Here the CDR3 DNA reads TGTGCCAGCACCCCGGGGTTCGATCGCAATCAGCCCCAGCATTTT. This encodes CASTPGFDRNQPQHF.

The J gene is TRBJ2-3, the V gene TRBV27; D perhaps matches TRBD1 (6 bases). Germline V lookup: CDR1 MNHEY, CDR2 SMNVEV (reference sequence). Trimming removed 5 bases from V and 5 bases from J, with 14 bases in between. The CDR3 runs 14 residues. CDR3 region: CASSPNRVGDTQYF. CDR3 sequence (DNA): TGTGCCAGCAGTCCAAACAGGGTTGGAGATACGCAGTATTTT.

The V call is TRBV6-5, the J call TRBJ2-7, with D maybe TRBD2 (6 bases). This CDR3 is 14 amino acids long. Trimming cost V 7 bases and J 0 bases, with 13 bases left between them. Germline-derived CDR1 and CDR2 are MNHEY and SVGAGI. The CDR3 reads CASTGAGSSYEQYF. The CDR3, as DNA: TGTGCCAGCACTGGGGCCGGGAGCTCCTACGAGCAGTACTTC.

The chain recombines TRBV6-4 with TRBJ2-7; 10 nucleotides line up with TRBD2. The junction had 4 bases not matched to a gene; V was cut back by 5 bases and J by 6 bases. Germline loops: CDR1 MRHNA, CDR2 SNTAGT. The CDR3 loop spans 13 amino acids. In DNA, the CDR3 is TGTGCCAGCAGTATAGAGCGGGGGGGCGAGCAGTACTTC. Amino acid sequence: CASSIERGGEQYF.

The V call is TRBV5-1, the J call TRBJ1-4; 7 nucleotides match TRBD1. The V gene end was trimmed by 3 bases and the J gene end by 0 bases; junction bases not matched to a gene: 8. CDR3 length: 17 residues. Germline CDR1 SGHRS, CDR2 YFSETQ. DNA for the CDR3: TGCGCCAGCAGCTGGGGACCCACAGGGGCAACTAATGAAAAACTGTTTTTT. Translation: CASSWGPTGATNEKLFF.

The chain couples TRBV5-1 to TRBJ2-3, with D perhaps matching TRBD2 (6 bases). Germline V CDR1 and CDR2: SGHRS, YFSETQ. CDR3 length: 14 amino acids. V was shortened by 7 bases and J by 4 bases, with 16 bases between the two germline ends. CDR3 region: CASSGMGGADTQYF. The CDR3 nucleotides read TGCGCCAGCTCGGGGATGGGAGGTGCAGATACGCAGTATTTT.

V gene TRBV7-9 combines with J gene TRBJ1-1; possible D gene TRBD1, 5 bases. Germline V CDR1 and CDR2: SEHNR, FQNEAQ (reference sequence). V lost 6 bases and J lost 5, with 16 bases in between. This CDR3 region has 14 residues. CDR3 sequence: CASRSQGGRTEAFF. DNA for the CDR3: TGTGCCAGCAGATCCCAGGGAGGGCGGACTGAAGCTTTCTTT. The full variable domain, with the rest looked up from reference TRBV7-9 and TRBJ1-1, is DTGVSQNPRHKITKRGQNVTFRCDPISEHNRLYWYRQTLGQGPEFLTYFQNEAQLEKSRLLSDRFSAERPKGSFSTLEIQRTEQGDSAMYLCASRSQGGRTEAFFGQGTRLTVV.